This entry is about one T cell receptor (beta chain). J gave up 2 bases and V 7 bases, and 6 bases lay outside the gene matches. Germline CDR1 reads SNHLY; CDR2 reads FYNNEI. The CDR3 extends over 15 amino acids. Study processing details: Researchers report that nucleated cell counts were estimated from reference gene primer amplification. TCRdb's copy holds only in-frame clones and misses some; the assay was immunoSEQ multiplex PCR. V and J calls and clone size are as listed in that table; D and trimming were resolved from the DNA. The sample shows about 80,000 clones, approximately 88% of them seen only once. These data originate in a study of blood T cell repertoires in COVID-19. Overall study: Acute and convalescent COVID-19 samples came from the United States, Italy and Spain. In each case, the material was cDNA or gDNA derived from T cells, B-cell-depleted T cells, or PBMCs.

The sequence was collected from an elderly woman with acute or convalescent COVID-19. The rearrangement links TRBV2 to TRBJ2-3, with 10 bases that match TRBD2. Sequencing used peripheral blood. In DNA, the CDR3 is TGTGCCAGCATCCAAGGGACTAGCGCCACAGATACGCAGTATTTT. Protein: CASIQGTSATDTQYF. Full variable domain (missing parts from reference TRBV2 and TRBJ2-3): EPEVTQTPSHQVTQMGQEVILRCVPISNHLYFYWYRQILGQKVEFLVSFYNNEISEKSEIFDDQFSVERPDGSNFTLKIRSTKLEDSAMYFCASIQGTSATDTQYFGPGTRLTVL.